This entry features one T cell receptor beta chain sequence. The entry originates in a study of CD8 T cells in Susac syndrome. Study overall: Among the Susac syndrome patients who underwent sequencing, about six had clinically active disease, while roughly 8 of them were in remission. At the time their blood was drawn, patients with Susac syndrome were either therapy-naive, on corticosteroids (with some of them also receiving intravenous immunoglobulin), or on intravenous immunoglobulin alone.

Sequencing of TCR beta was performed on blood CD8+ T cells and on blood CD4+ T cells. Germline CDR1 MDHEN, CDR2 SYDVKM. This CDR3 has 15 amino acids. The V and J ends lost 9 bases and 0 bases respectively, with 16 bases between them. Reverse transcription of roughly 0.5 to 1 ug RNA used random hexamers. Each CDR3 protein gets one entry after TCRdb re-called the immunoSEQ multiplex PCR reads with MiXCR. The repertoire holds roughly 180,000 distinct CDR3 sequences, with over 90% as singletons. Sequencing input: CD4+ T cells from PBMCs. This receptor was taken from a human donor with Susac syndrome. The rearrangement links TRBV28 to TRBJ2-3; no clear D gene. For the CDR3, the DNA is TGTGCCAGTGGAGCCTTCGGATCTAGCACAGATACGCAGTATTTT. Translating gives CASGAFGSSTDTQYF. The entire variable domain, with the rest obtained from reference TRBV28 and TRBJ2-3, is as follows: DVKVTQSSRYLVKRTGEKVFLECVQDMDHENMFWYRQDPGLGLRLIYFSYDVKMKEKGDIPEGYSVSREKKERFSLILESASTNQTSMYLCASGAFGSSTDTQYFGPGTRLTVL.